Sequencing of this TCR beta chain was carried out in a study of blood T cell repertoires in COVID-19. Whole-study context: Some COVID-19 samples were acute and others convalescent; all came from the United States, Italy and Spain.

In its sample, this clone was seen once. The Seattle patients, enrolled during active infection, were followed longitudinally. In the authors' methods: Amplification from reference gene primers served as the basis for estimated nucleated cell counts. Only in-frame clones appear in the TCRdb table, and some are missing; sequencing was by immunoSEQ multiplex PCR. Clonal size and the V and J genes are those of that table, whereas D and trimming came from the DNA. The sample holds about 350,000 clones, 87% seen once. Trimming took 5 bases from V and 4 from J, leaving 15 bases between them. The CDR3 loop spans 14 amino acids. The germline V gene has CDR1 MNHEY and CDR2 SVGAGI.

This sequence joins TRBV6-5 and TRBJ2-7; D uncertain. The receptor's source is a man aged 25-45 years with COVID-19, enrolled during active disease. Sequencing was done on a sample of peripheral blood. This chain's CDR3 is CASSRDLVLYEQYF. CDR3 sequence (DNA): TGTGCCAGCAGTCGCGATCTGGTCCTTTACGAGCAGTACTTC.